Sequencing of this TCR beta chain was carried out in a study of blood T cell repertoires in COVID-19. Study background: Some COVID-19 samples were acute and others convalescent; all came from the United States, Italy and Spain. PBMCs, B-cell-depleted T cells, or T cells provided the cDNA or gDNA that made up the material.

V was pared by 5 bases and J by 2 bases, with 10 bases between. CDR3 length: 13 amino acids. The V gene's germline CDR1 is LGHDT and CDR2 YNNKEL (reference sequence). Authors' analysis steps: Estimation of nucleated cell counts was performed using reference gene primer amplification. Generated by immunoSEQ multiplex PCR, the TCRdb table keeps only in-frame clones and is missing some. Clonal size and the V and J genes are those of that table, whereas D and trimming came from the DNA. The data contain roughly 250,000 clones, about 90% of them singletons. This clone was found a few times. This TCR was sampled from a woman aged 25-40 years with acute COVID-19. This sequence joins TRBV3-1 (or the pseudogene TRBV3-2) and TRBJ2-7; tentative D call: TRBD1 (6 bases). Sequenced material: PBMCs or T cells enriched from blood (not recorded which). CDR3 in amino acids: CASSDGQTYEQYF. In nucleotides, the CDR3 is TGTGCCAGCAGCGACGGACAGACCTACGAGCAGTACTTC.